What follows are 11 T cell receptor beta chains derived from one specimen sequenced in a study of blood T cell repertoires in COVID-19. Assay: immunoSEQ multiplex PCR; the TCRdb copy retains only in-frame clones and omits some. The sample records some 55,000 clones, over 90% being singletons. Sequenced sample: peripheral blood. The receptors stem from a human donor in a cohort sampled during active COVID-19.

The chain links TRBV7-2 to TRBJ1-6; possible D gene TRBD1, 6 bases. V was shortened by 7 bases and J by 7 bases, with 11 bases between the two germline ends. The germline CDR1 and CDR2 sequences are SGHTA and FQGNSA. The CDR3 is 13 residues long. The CDR3 loop is CASTTGPNSPLHF. The DNA of the CDR3 is TGTGCCAGCACCACAGGGCCAAATTCACCCCTCCACTTT. The full variable domain, with the rest looked up from reference TRBV7-2 and TRBJ1-6, is GAGVSQSPSNKVTEKGKDVELRCDPISGHTALYWYRQSLGQGLEFLIYFQGNSAPDKSGLPSDRFSAERTGGSVSTLTIQRTQQEDSAVYLCASTTGPNSPLHFGNGTRLTVT.

This chain connects TRBV5-8 to TRBJ2-5; a possible D gene is TRBD2 (5 bases). The CDR3 loop spans 14 amino acids. Trimming cost V 4 bases and J 5 bases, with 15 bases left between them. From germline, CDR1 is SGHTS and CDR2 YDEGEE. The CDR3 nucleotides read TGTGCCAGCAGCGCCGGGGTGCGCGGGGAGACCCAGTACTTC. Amino acid sequence: CASSAGVRGETQYF.

V usage is TRBV6-5 and J usage is TRBJ1-2; D may be TRBD1 (6 bases). Germline V CDR1 and CDR2: MNHEY, SVGAGI. V shed 8 bases and J shed 2 bases, with 18 bases lying between them. The CDR3 covers 15 residues. CDR3 nucleotide sequence: TGTGCCAGCGGTAACGATCGAGGGGGAAACTATGGCTACACCTTC. As protein: CASGNDRGGNYGYTF.

This rearrangement joins TRBV5-1 to TRBJ2-2; maybe TRBD1 (5 bases). Germline CDR1 and CDR2: SGHRS and YFSETQ. The ends were cut back, 4 bases at V and 3 bases at J, with 10 bases in the middle. The CDR3 totals 14 residues. In DNA form, the CDR3 reads TGCGCCAGCAGCCCGCAGGGTTACACCGGGGAGCTGTTTTTT. It codes for CASSPQGYTGELFF. The whole variable domain, filled in from reference TRBV5-1 and TRBJ2-2, reads KAGVTQTPRYLIKTRGQQVTLSCSPISGHRSVSWYQQTPGQGLQFLFEYFSETQRNKGNFPGRFSGRQFSNSRSEMNVSTLELGDSALYLCASSPQGYTGELFFGEGSRLTVL.

The J gene is TRBJ1-4, the V gene TRBV5-1; 10 bases fit TRBD1. CDR3 length: 15 amino acids. The V gene's germline CDR1 is SGHRS and CDR2 YFSETQ. After removal of 3 bases from V and 7 bases from J, the junction contained 6 bases not matched to a gene. The chain's CDR3 is CASSSRQGASEKLFF. In DNA form, the CDR3 reads TGCGCCAGCAGCTCAAGACAGGGGGCGTCTGAAAAACTGTTTTTT.

This clone has a single count. The rearrangement links TRBV14 to TRBJ1-1, with 9 positions matching TRBD1. Germline trimming cut 3 bases from V and 4 bases from J; bases unmatched to any gene: 9. Germline lookup yields CDR1 SGHDN and CDR2 FVKESK. This CDR3 has 16 amino acids. The DNA for the CDR3 is TGTGCCAGCAGCCACAACAGGGGGCCGGTTGGCACTGAAGCTTTCTTT. This gives the protein CASSHNRGPVGTEAFF.

The table lists this clone with a count of one. The rearrangement links TRBV13 to TRBJ2-7; 8 positions agree with TRBD1. The junction had 7 bases not matched to a gene; V was cut back by 6 bases and J by 3 bases. The CDR3 contains 14 residues. Germline V gene lookup returns CDR1 PRHDT and CDR2 FYEKMQ (reference sequence). The CDR3 reads CASSPRQGHYEQYF. Here the CDR3 DNA reads TGTGCCAGCAGTCCTCGACAGGGGCACTACGAGCAGTACTTC.

The rearrangement links TRBV9 to TRBJ2-5; 7 bases are shared with TRBD2. The CDR3 length is 15 residues. Germline CDR1 is SGDLS and CDR2 is YYNGEE. V lost 0 bases and J lost 3; bases outside the gene matches: 5. CDR3 nucleotide sequence: TGTGCCAGCAGCGTAGGAAGGCTAGCGGAAGAGACCCAGTACTTC. Its translation is CASSVGRLAEETQYF.

CDR3 nucleotide sequence: TGTGCCAGTGGGTTCGGGGGGCAGGGTGAGCAGTTCTTC. Protein sequence: CASGFGGQGEQFF. The rearrangement joins TRBV19 to TRBJ2-1; tentatively, D is TRBD2 (7 bases). The CDR3 is 13 residues long. Germline lookup yields CDR1 LNHDA and CDR2 SQIVND (reference sequence). V was cut by 8 bases and J by 9 bases, with 17 bases left in between.

The sample holds one count of this clone. The gene calls are TRBV4-1 and TRBJ2-1; 13 bases fit TRBD2. The CDR3 contains 15 residues. The V gene end was trimmed by 4 bases and the J gene end by 6 bases; junction bases not matched to a gene: 3. Germline V gene sequence: CDR1 MGHRA, CDR2 YSYEKL. The CDR3 DNA follows: TGCGCCAGCAGCCTGACTAGCGGGGGGTTCAATGAGCAGTTCTTC. Protein product: CASSLTSGGFNEQFF.

J is TRBJ1-5 and V is TRBV2; TRBD1 is a possible D gene (5 bases). There are 16 residues in the CDR3. The V gene lost 2 bases and the J gene lost 3 bases, with 14 bases spanning the gap. Germline CDR1 is SNHLY and CDR2 is FYNNEI. The CDR3 protein is CASSEFGREVNQPQHF. CDR3 DNA: TGTGCCAGCAGTGAATTCGGCAGGGAAGTCAATCAGCCCCAGCATTTT.